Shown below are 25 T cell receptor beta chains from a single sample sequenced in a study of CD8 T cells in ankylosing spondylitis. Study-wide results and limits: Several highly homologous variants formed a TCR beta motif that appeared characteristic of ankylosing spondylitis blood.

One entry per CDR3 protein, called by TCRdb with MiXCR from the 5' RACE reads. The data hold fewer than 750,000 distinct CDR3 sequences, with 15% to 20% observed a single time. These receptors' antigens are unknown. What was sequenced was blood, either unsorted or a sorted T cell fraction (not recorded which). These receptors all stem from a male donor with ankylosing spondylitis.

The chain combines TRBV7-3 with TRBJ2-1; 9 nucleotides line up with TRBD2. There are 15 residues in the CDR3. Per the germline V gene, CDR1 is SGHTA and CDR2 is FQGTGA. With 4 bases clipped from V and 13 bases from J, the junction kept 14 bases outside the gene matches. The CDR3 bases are TGTGCCAGCAGCTCCTCCGATACTAGCGGGTCCCTCCAGTTCTTC. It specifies CASSSSDTSGSLQFF. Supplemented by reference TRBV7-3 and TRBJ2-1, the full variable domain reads GAGVSQTPSNKVTEKGKYVELRCDPISGHTALYWYRQSLGQGPEFLIYFQGTGAADDSGLPNDRFFAVRPEGSVSTLKIQRTERGDSAVYLCASSSSDTSGSLQFFGPGTRLTVL.

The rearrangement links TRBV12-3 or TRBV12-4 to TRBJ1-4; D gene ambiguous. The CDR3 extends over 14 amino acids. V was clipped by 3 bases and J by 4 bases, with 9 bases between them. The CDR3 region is CASSFQDLNEKLFF. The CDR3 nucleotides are TGTGCCAGCAGTTTTCAGGACCTTAATGAAAAACTGTTTTTT.

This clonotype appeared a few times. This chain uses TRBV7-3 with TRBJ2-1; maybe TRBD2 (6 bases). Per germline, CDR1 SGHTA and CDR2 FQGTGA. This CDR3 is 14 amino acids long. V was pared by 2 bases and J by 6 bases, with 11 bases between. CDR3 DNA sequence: TGTGCCAGCAGCTTACCGGGGGAATCCAATGAGCAGTTCTTC. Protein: CASSLPGESNEQFF.

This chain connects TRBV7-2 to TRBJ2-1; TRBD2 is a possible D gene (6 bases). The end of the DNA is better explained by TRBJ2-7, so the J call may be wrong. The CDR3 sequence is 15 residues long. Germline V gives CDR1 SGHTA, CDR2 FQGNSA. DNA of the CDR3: TGTGCCAGCAGCTTTGACGCGGGAAGCGACAATGAGCAGTACTTC. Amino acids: CASSFDAGSDNEQYF.

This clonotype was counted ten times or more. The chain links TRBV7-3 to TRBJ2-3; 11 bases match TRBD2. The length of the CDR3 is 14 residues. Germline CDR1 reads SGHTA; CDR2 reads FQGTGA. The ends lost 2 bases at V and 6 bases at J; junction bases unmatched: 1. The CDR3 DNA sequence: TGTGCCAGCAGCTTAGTAGCGGGAGGGGATACGCAGTATTTT. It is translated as CASSLVAGGDTQYF.

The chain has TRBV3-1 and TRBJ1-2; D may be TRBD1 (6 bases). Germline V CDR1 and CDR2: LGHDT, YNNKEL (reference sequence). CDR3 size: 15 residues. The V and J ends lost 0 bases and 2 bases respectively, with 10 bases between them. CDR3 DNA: TGTGCCAGCAGCCAAGACTGGGGGCAGAACTATGGCTACACCTTC. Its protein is CASSQDWGQNYGYTF.

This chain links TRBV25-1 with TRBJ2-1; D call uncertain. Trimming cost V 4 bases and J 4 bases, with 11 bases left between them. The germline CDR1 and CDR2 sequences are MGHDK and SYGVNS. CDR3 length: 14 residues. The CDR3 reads CASSVGLEYNEQFF. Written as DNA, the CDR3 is TGTGCCAGCAGTGTGGGTTTAGAGTACAATGAGCAGTTCTTC.

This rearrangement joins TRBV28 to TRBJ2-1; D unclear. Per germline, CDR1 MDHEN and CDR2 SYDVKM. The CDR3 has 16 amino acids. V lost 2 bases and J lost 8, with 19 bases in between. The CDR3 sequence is CASSLKYTTVYYEQFF. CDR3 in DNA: TGTGCCAGCAGTTTAAAGTACACGACGGTATACTATGAGCAGTTCTTC.

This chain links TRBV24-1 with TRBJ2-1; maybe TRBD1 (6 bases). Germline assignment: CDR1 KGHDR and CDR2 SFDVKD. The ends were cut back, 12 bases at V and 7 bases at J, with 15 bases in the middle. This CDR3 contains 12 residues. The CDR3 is CASGDIGNEQFF. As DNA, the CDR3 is TGTGCCTCCGGGGACATCGGGAATGAGCAGTTCTTC.

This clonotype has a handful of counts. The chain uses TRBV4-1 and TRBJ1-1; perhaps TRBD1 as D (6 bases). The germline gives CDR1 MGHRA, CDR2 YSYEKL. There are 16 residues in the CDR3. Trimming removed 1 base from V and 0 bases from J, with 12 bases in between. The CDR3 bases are TGCGCCAGCAGCCAAGGGACGGGACATATGAACACTGAAGCTTTCTTT. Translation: CASSQGTGHMNTEAFF.

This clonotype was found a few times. This CDR3 reads CASGVLATYEQYF. The CDR3 nucleotides read TGTGCCAGCGGCGTTCTAGCAACCTACGAGCAGTACTTC. This chain connects TRBV2 to TRBJ2-7; tentative D call: TRBD2 (5 bases). The CDR3 is 13 residues long. Trimming left V 8 bases short and J 2 bases short, with 13 bases between. Germline CDR1 and CDR2: SNHLY and FYNNEI.

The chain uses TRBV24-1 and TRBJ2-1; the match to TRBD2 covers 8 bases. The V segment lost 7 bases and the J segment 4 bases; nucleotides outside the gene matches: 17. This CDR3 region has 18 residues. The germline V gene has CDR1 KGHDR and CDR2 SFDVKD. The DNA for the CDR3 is TGTGCCACCAGCCCAGCACTAGCGGACTCAGGGAGTTACAATGAGCAGTTCTTC. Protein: CATSPALADSGSYNEQFF.

The CDR3 here is CATSREARVATDTQYF. In nucleotides, the CDR3 is TGTGCCACCAGCAGAGAGGCGCGGGTAGCTACAGATACGCAGTATTTT. The rearrangement uses TRBV15 and TRBJ2-3; D may be TRBD2 (5 bases). Trimming removed 0 bases at V and 3 bases at J, with 13 bases between. The CDR3 covers 16 residues. Germline-derived CDR1 and CDR2 are LNHNV and YYDKDF (reference sequence).

CDR3 region: CSAGAQETQYF. CDR3 DNA: TGCAGTGCGGGGGCCCAAGAGACCCAGTACTTC. The V gene is TRBV20-1, the J gene TRBJ2-5; maybe TRBD1 (6 bases). The ends were cut back, 6 bases at V and 1 base at J, with 6 bases in the middle. Germline CDR1 is DFQATT and CDR2 is SNEGSKA (reference sequence). This CDR3 has 11 residues.

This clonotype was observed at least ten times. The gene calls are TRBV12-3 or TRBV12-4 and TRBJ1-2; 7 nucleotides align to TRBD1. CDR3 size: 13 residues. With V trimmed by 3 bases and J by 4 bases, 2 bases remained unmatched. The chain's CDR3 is CASSFSGGYGYTF. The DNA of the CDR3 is TGTGCCAGCAGTTTCTCAGGGGGCTATGGCTACACCTTC.

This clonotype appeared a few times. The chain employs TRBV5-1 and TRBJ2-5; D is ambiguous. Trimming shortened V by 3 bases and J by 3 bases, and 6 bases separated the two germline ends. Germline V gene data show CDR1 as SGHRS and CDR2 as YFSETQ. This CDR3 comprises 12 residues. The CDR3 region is CASSSMEETQYF. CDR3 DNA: TGCGCCAGCAGCTCTATGGAAGAGACCCAGTACTTC. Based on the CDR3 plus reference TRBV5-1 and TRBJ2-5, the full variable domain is KAGVTQTPRYLIKTRGQQVTLSCSPISGHRSVSWYQQTPGQGLQFLFEYFSETQRNKGNFPGRFSGRQFSNSRSEMNVSTLELGDSALYLCASSSMEETQYFGPGTRLLVL.

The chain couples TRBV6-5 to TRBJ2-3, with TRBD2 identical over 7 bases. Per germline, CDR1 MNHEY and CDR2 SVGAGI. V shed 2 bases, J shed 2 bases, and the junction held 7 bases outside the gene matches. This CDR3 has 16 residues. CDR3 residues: CASSYGGGVDTDTQYF. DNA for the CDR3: TGTGCCAGCAGTTACGGGGGGGGGGTCGACACAGATACGCAGTATTTT.

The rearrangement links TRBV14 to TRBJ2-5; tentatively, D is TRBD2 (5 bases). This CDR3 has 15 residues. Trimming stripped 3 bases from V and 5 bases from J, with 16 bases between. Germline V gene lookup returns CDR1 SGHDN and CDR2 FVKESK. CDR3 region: CASSHYGNLHETQYF. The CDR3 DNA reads TGTGCCAGCAGCCACTACGGGAATTTACACGAGACCCAGTACTTC.

This chain's CDR3 is CASSEPGPTQETQYF. DNA for the CDR3: TGTGCCAGCAGTGAGCCTGGGCCAACCCAAGAGACCCAGTACTTC. J is TRBJ2-5 and V is TRBV25-1; D is unresolved. The CDR3 has 15 residues. CDR1 and CDR2 (germline): MGHDK, SYGVNS. V lost 3 bases, J lost 1 base, and 12 bases lay in between.

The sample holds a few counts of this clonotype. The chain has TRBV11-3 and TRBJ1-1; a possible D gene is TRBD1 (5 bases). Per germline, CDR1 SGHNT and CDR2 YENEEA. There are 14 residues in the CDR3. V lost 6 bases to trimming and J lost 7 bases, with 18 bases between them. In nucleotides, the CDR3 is TGTGCCAGCAGACTACCCAGGGACGGGGGTGAAGCTTTCTTT. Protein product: CASRLPRDGGEAFF.

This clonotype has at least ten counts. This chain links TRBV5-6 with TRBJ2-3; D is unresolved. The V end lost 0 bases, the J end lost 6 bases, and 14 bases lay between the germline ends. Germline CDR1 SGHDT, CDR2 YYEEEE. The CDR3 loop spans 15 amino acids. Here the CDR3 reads CASSLGGDMADTQYF. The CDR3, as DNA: TGTGCCAGCAGCTTGGGAGGTGATATGGCTGATACGCAGTATTTT.

CDR3 amino acids: CASSLWPENTEAFF. CDR3 in DNA: TGTGCCAGCAGTTTATGGCCAGAAAACACTGAAGCTTTCTTT. The chain recombines TRBV28 with TRBJ1-1; no definite D call. The length of the CDR3 is 14 residues. The V end was cut by 0 bases, the J end by 2 bases, with 7 bases between. CDR1 MDHEN and CDR2 SYDVKM come from the germline V gene.

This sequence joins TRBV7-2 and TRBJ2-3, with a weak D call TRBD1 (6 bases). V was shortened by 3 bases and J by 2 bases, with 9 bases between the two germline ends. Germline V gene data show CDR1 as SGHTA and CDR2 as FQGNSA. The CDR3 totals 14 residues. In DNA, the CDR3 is TGTGCCAGCAGCTTCCAGGGGCCCACAGATACGCAGTATTTT. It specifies CASSFQGPTDTQYF.

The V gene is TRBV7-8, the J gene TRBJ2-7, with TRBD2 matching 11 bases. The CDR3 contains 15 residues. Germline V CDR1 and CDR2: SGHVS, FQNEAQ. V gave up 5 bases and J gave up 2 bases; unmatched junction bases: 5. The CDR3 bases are TGTGCCAGCAGCGATGGGACTAGCGGACCCTACGAGCAGTACTTC. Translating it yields CASSDGTSGPYEQYF.

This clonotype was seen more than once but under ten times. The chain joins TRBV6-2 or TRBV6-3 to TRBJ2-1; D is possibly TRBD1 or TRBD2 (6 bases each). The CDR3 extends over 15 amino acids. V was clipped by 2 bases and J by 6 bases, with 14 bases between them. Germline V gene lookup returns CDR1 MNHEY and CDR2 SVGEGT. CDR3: CASSYRGDLVNEQFF. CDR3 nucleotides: TGTGCCAGCAGTTACAGGGGGGACCTCGTCAATGAGCAGTTCTTC.